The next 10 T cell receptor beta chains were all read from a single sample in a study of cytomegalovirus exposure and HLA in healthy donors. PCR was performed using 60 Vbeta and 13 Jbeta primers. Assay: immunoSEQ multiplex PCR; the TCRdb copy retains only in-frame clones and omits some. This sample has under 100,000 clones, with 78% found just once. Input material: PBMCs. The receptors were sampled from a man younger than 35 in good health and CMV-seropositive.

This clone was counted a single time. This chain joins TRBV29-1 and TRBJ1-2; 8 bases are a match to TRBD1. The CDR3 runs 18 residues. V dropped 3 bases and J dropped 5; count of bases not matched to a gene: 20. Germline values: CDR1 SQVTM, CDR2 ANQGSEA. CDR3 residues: CSVDIPPGQVYGGYGYTF. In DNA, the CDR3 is TGCAGCGTTGATATCCCCCCGGGACAGGTTTATGGTGGGTATGGCTACACCTTC.

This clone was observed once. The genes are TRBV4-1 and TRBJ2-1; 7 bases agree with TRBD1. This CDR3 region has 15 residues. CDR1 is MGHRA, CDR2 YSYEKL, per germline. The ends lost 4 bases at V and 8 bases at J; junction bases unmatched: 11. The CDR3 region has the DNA TGCGCCAGCAGCCCGAGGACAGGCTGGGCGTATGAGCAGTTCTTC. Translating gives CASSPRTGWAYEQFF.

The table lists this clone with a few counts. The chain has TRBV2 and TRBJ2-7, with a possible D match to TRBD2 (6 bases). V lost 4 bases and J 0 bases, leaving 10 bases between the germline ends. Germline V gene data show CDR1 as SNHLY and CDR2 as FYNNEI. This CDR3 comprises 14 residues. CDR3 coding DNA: TGTGCCAGCAGTGGGGACGGGAGCTCCTACGAGCAGTACTTC. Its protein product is CASSGDGSSYEQYF.

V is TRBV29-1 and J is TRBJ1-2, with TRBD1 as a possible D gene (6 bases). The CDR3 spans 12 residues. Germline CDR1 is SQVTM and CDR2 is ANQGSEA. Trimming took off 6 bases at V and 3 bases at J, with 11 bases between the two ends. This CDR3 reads CSVDEGDYGYTF. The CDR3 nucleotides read TGCAGCGTCGACGAGGGGGACTATGGCTACACCTTC. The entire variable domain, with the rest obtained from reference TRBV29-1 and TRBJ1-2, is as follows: SAVISQKPSRDICQRGTSLTIQCQVDSQVTMMFWYRQQPGQSLTLIATANQGSEATYESGFVIDKFPISRPNLTFSTLTVSNMSPEDSSIYLCSVDEGDYGYTFGSGTRLTVV.

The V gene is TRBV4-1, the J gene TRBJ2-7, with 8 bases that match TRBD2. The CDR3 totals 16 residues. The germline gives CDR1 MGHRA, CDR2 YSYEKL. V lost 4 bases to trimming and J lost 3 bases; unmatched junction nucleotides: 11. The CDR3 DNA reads TGCGCCAGCAGCCTCCTAGCCGCGAGCGGGGGCTACGAGCAGTACTTC. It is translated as CASSLLAASGGYEQYF.

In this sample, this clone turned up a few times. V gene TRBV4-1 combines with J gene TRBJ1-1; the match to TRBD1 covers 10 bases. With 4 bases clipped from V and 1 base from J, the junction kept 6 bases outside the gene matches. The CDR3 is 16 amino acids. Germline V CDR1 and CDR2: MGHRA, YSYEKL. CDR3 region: CASSLGTGARNTEAFF. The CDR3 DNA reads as TGCGCCAGCAGCCTTGGGACAGGGGCTAGGAACACTGAAGCTTTCTTT.

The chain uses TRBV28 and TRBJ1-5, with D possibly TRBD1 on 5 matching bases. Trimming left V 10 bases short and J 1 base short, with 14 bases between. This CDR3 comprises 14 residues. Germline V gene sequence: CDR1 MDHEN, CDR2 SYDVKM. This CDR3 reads CAMGRGLSNQPQHF. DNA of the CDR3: TGTGCCATGGGGCGGGGATTGAGCAATCAGCCCCAGCATTTT. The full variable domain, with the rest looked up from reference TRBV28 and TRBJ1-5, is DVKVTQSSRYLVKRTGEKVFLECVQDMDHENMFWYRQDPGLGLRLIYFSYDVKMKEKGDIPEGYSVSREKKERFSLILESASTNQTSMYLCAMGRGLSNQPQHFGDGTRLSIL.

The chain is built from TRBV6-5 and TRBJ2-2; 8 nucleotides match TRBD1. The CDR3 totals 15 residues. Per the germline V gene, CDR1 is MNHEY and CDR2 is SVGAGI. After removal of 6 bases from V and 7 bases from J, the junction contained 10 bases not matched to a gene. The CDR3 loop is CASSSGQGLIGELFF. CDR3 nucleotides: TGTGCCAGCAGCTCCGGACAGGGTTTAATCGGGGAGCTGTTTTTT.

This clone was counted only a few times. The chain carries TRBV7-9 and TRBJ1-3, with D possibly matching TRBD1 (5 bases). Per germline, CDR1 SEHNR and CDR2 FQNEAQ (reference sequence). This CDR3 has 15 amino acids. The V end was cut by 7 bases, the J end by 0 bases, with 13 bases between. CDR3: CASTLLGGSGNTIYF. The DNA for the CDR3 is TGTGCCAGCACACTCTTGGGGGGCTCTGGAAACACCATATATTTT.

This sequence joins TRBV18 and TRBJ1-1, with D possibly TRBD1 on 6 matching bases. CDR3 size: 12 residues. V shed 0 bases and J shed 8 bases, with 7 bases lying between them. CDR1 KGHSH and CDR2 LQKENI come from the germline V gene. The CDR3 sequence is CASSPPGTEAFF. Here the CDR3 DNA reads TGTGCCAGCTCACCACCGGGGACAGAAGCTTTCTTT.